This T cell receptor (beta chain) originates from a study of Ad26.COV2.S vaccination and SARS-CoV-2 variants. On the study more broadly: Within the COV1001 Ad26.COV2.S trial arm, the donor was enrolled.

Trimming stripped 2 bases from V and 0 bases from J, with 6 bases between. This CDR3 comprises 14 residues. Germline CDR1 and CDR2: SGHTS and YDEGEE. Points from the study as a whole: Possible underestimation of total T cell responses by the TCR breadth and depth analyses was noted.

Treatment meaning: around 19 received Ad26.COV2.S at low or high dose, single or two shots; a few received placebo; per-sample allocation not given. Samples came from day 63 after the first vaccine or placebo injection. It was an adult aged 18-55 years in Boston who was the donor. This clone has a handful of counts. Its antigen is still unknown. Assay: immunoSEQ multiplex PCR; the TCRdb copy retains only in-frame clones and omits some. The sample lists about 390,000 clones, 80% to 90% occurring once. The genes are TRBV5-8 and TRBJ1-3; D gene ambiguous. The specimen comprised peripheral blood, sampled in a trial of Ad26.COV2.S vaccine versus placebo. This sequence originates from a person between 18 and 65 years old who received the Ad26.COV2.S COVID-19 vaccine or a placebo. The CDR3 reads CASSLRTSGNTIYF. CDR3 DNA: TGTGCCAGCAGCTTACGGACCTCTGGAAACACCATATATTTT.